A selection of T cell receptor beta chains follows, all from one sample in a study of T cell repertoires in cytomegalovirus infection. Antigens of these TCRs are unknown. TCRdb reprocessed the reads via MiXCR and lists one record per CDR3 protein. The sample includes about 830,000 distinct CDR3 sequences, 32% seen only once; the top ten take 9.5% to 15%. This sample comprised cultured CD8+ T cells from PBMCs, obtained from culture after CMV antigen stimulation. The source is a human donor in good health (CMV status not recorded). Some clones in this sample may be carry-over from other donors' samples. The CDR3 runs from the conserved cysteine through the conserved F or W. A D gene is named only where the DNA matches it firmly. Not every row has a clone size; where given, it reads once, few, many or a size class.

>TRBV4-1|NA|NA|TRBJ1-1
TGCGCCAGCAGCTTCCCAGGGAGTCGGACTGAAGCTTTCTTT
CASSFPGSRTEAFF
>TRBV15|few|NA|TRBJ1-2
TGTGCCACCAGCAGAGGGGCACGGCAGGGTTATAACTATGGCTACACCTTC
CATSRGARQGYNYGYTF
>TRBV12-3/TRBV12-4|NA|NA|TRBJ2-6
TGTGCCAGCTCGTGGGATTCAGGGGCCAACGTCCTGACTTTC
CASSWDSGANVLTF
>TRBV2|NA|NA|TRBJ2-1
TGTGCCACACCGACTTCGAGGTACTACAATGAGCAGTTCTTC
CATPTSRYYNEQFF
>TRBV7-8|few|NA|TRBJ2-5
TGTGCCAGCAGCTTAATTTGGGGGGCCCAAGAGACCCAGTACTTC
CASSLIWGAQETQYF
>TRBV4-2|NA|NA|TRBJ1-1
TGTGCCAGCAGCCAACTGTACCTAGGGGACACTGAAGCTTTCTTT
CASSQLYLGDTEAFF
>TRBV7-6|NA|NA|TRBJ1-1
TGTGCCAGCAGCTCACAGGGTGGAACAAGCACTGAAGCTTTCTTT
CASSSQGGTSTEAFF
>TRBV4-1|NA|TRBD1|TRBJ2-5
TGCGCCAGCAGCTATCGACAGGGTATGGAAGAGACCCAGTACTTC
CASSYRQGMEETQYF
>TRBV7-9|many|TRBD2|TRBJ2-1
TGTGCCAGCAGCTTAAGAGCGGGGGGGCTCAATGAGCAGTTCTTC
CASSLRAGGLNEQFF
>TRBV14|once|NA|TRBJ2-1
TGTGCCAGCAGCCAGCCGACTTCGTCGCGGAAGTTCTTC
CASSQPTSSRKFF
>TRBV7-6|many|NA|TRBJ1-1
TGTGCCAGCAGCTTAAGGTCCAGCCACACTGAAGCTTTCTTT
CASSLRSSHTEAFF
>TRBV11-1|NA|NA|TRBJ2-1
TGTGCCAGCAGCTCCCCTCTCGTCTCCTACAATGAGCAGTTCTTC
CASSSPLVSYNEQFF